This T cell receptor (beta chain) appears in the sequencing data of a study of blood T cell repertoires in COVID-19. Original methodology: Quantification of nucleated cells was approximated via reference gene primer amplification. Assay: immunoSEQ multiplex PCR; the TCRdb copy retains only in-frame clones and omits some. V, J and clone size are taken as reported in that table, and D and trimming were inferred from the DNA itself. The sample carries under 450,000 clones, around nine tenths recorded once. The CDR3 length is 18 residues. Germline CDR1 is LGHDT and CDR2 is YNNKEL (reference sequence). Losses at the gene ends were 2 bases for V and 2 bases for J; bases not matched to a gene: 10.

This chain uses TRBV3-1 (or the pseudogene TRBV3-2) with TRBJ1-5, with 9 nucleotides matching TRBD1. The sample consisted of peripheral blood. This TCR was sampled from a woman between 40 and 50 years old with COVID-19, enrolled during active disease. The CDR3 loop is CASSQNPTGGRGNQPQHF. The CDR3 DNA reads TGTGCCAGCAGCCAAAACCCCACAGGGGGCAGGGGCAATCAGCCCCAGCATTTT.